This TCR beta chain comes out of a study of neurological immune-mediated disorders. Time point: longitudinal time-point 1 (baseline). The sample holds many counts of this clonotype. The antigen remains unidentified. Trimming took 5 bases from V and 7 from J; bases not matched to a gene: 12. Germline values: CDR1 MDHEN, CDR2 SYDVKM. The CDR3 has 17 residues. Whole-study results and caveats: The greatest degree of TCR clonal expansion was observed in HTLV-1-associated myelopathy, with the lowest in multiple sclerosis, below that of healthy controls.

Synthesis of cDNA was accomplished via 5'RACE employing 10-nucleotide random UMIs. Every sequencing run gave over 200 million TCR-beta sequences, taken from 15-18 subjects. Via MiXCR, TCRdb re-called the 5' RACE reads, giving one row per CDR3 protein. The repertoire includes some 71,000 distinct CDR3 sequences, 9.5% to 13% of them detected once, and roughly 9% sits in the top ten. The genes are TRBV28 and TRBJ1-5; 12 nucleotides match TRBD1. The receptor was derived from a young man in good health. The specimen sequenced was PBMCs. The CDR3 sequence: CASSLLGTGGLQQPQHF. DNA for the CDR3: TGTGCCAGCAGTCTCCTCGGGACAGGGGGCTTACAACAGCCCCAGCATTTT. The variable domain in full, completed from reference TRBV28 and TRBJ1-5, reads DVKVTQSSRYLVKRTGEKVFLECVQDMDHENMFWYRQDPGLGLRLIYFSYDVKMKEKGDIPEGYSVSREKKERFSLILESASTNQTSMYLCASSLLGTGGLQQPQHFGDGTRLSIL.